This entry lists 32 T cell receptor beta chains sequenced from one sample in a study of regulatory T cells in long-lasting Graves disease. The time point was: persistent/refractory GD, antithyroid drugs over 5 years with positive TRAb. There was RNA extracted from PBMCs, and the TCR library was made from it. TCR beta libraries were built with iRepertoire HTBI primers and Arm-PCR of CDR3 regions. TCRdb itself ran the multiplex PCR reads through MiXCR, one entry per CDR3 protein. The sample has roughly 400,000 distinct CDR3 sequences, less than 25% seen once. Sequencing used peripheral blood mononuclear cells (PBMCs), obtained when the disease was refractory, from a patient treated with antithyroid drugs. The receptors come from a female donor with Graves disease.

This clonotype was seen repeatedly, ten times or more. The chain couples TRBV2 to TRBJ1-1; tentatively, D is TRBD1 (5 bases). Germline lookup yields CDR1 SNHLY and CDR2 FYNNEI. The ends were cut back, 1 base at V and 7 bases at J, with 16 bases in the middle. The CDR3 has 15 residues. This chain's CDR3 is CASSEVGGKKGEAFF. DNA of the CDR3: TGTGCCAGCAGTGAAGTCGGGGGGAAGAAGGGTGAAGCTTTCTTT.

This chain uses TRBV30 with TRBJ1-4; D is undetermined. The CDR3 covers 13 residues. V was shortened by 4 bases and J by 4 bases, with 10 bases between the two germline ends. CDR1 and CDR2 (germline): GTSNPN, SVGIG (reference sequence). CDR3 bases: TGTGCCTGGACGCAGACGGATAATGAAAAACTGTTTTTT. It specifies CAWTQTDNEKLFF.

Ten or more counts support this clonotype. This chain links TRBV10-3 with TRBJ2-7; TRBD2 matches at 7 bases. The CDR3 loop spans 14 amino acids. The germline V gene encodes CDR1 ENHRY and CDR2 SYGVKD. J was trimmed by 0 bases and V by 2 bases; bases with no gene match: 1. This chain's CDR3 is CAISEGGSSYEQYF. In DNA form, the CDR3 reads TGTGCCATCAGTGAGGGCGGGAGCTCCTACGAGCAGTACTTC.

This clonotype was seen more than once but under ten times. The chain combines TRBV7-9 with TRBJ2-7; 9 bases line up with TRBD2. Germline V lookup: CDR1 SEHNR, CDR2 FQNEAQ (reference sequence). V was pared by 3 bases and J by 5 bases, with 5 bases of the junction left unmatched. The CDR3 has 14 amino acids. The CDR3 coding sequence is TGTGCCAGCAGCTTGGCGGGAGGGTCCGACGAGCAGTACTTC. Encoded protein: CASSLAGGSDEQYF. Filled out from reference TRBV7-9 and TRBJ2-7, the complete variable domain reads DTGVSQNPRHKITKRGQNVTFRCDPISEHNRLYWYRQTLGQGPEFLTYFQNEAQLEKSRLLSDRFSAERPKGSFSTLEIQRTEQGDSAMYLCASSLAGGSDEQYFGPGTRLTVT.

This clonotype was observed many times. This sequence joins TRBV2 and TRBJ2-3, with 9 bases identical to TRBD2. Germline CDR1 is SNHLY and CDR2 is FYNNEI. The CDR3 sequence is 14 residues long. After removal of 3 bases from V and 3 bases from J, the junction contained 1 base not matched to a gene. CDR3 region: CASSDTSGTDTQYF. The CDR3 DNA reads TGTGCCAGCAGTGATACTAGCGGGACAGATACGCAGTATTTT.

This clonotype was recorded a few times. The CDR3 is CSAASLGVSNEQFF. The CDR3 DNA follows: TGCAGTGCCGCCAGCTTGGGGGTTTCCAATGAGCAGTTCTTC. The V and J genes are TRBV20-1 and TRBJ2-1, with D perhaps matching TRBD1 or TRBD2 (5 bases each). The ends were cut back, 6 bases at V and 6 bases at J, with 18 bases in the middle. Per germline, CDR1 DFQATT and CDR2 SNEGSKA (reference sequence). This CDR3 region has 14 residues.

This clonotype was detected a few times. The chain links TRBV9 to TRBJ2-7; possible D gene TRBD1, 6 bases. The CDR3 has 12 amino acids. Germline CDR1 and CDR2: SGDLS and YYNGEE. Deletions cut 5 bases from V and 6 bases from J, with 12 bases between. The CDR3 DNA is TGTGCCAGCAGGCACAGGGTAAGCGAGCAGTACTTC. Amino acids: CASRHRVSEQYF.

This sequence joins TRBV5-1 and TRBJ1-1, with 7 nucleotides matching TRBD1. Germline V gene lookup returns CDR1 SGHRS and CDR2 YFSETQ. V lost 5 bases, J lost 6 bases, and 7 bases stayed unmatched. The CDR3 has 13 residues. CDR3 sequence: CASRDRAGAEAFF. As DNA, the CDR3 is TGCGCCAGCAGAGACAGGGCCGGGGCTGAAGCTTTCTTT.

This clonotype has just one count. V gene TRBV19 combines with J gene TRBJ2-4; D gene unclear. The CDR3 is 15 amino acids. CDR1 is LNHDA and CDR2 is SQIVND in the germline V gene (reference sequence). V was pared by 3 bases and J by 3 bases, with 12 bases between. CDR3 sequence: CASSMRLGLKNIQYF. DNA for the CDR3: TGTGCCAGTAGTATGCGTTTAGGCCTCAAAAACATTCAGTACTTC.

This clonotype showed up many times. The chain links TRBV2 to TRBJ2-7, with 10 bases matching TRBD2. The CDR3 is made up of 14 amino acids. V was clipped by 6 bases and J by 9 bases; unmatched bases: 11. Germline V gene sequence: CDR1 SNHLY, CDR2 FYNNEI. The DNA of the CDR3 is TGTGCCAGCAGGCAAACTAGCGGGAATATCGGGCAGTACTTC. Translating gives CASRQTSGNIGQYF.

V and J are TRBV20-1 and TRBJ2-7; 7 bases match TRBD2. Per germline, CDR1 DFQATT and CDR2 SNEGSKA (reference sequence). The CDR3 totals 12 residues. The ends lost 4 bases at V and 3 bases at J; junction bases unmatched: 3. CDR3 sequence: CSATGLLYEQYF. DNA for the CDR3: TGCAGTGCTACGGGACTACTCTACGAGCAGTACTTC.

This clonotype was detected a few times. CDR3 residues: CAWKLQGTSYEQYF. For the CDR3, the DNA is TGTGCCTGGAAGTTACAGGGGACCTCCTACGAGCAGTACTTC. The chain couples TRBV30 to TRBJ2-7, with 7 bases identical to TRBD1. Germline assignment: CDR1 GTSNPN and CDR2 SVGIG (reference sequence). The V and J ends lost 4 bases and 0 bases, in that order; junction bases with no gene match: 6. CDR3 size: 14 residues.

This clonotype was observed at least ten times. V usage is TRBV27 and J usage is TRBJ2-7; D not resolved. Germline V gene sequence: CDR1 MNHEY, CDR2 SMNVEV (reference sequence). V shed 3 bases and J shed 3 bases, with 9 bases lying between them. The CDR3 consists of 13 residues. As DNA, the CDR3 is TGTGCCAGCAGTTTCAGCGAGTACTACGAGCAGTACTTC. Translating gives CASSFSEYYEQYF.

This clonotype showed up just a few times. The chain links TRBV11-3 to TRBJ2-1; 8 bases are shared with TRBD2. The CDR3 runs 16 residues. Germline CDR1 and CDR2: SGHNT and YENEEA. Losses at the gene ends were 5 bases for V and 8 bases for J; bases not matched to a gene: 14. The DNA for the CDR3 is TGTGCCAGCAGCCGTCAGGGTAGCGGGATCGGGGATGAGCAGTTCTTC. It yields the protein CASSRQGSGIGDEQFF. Filled out from reference TRBV11-3 and TRBJ2-1, the complete variable domain reads EAGVVQSPRYKIIEKKQPVAFWCNPISGHNTLYWYLQNLGQGPELLIRYENEEAVDDSQLPKDRFSAERLKGVDSTLKIQPAELGDSAVYLCASSRQGSGIGDEQFFGPGTRLTVL.

This clonotype has at least ten counts. The chain joins TRBV19 to TRBJ1-1; D unclear. CDR1 and CDR2 (germline): LNHDA, SQIVND (reference sequence). Trimming left V 5 bases short and J 0 bases short, with 16 bases between. The CDR3 consists of 16 residues. CDR3 residues: CASSFRAPPVNTEAFF. The CDR3, as DNA: TGTGCCAGTAGTTTCCGCGCGCCCCCCGTGAACACTGAAGCTTTCTTT.

This clonotype was seen only a few times. The rearrangement uses TRBV12-3 or TRBV12-4 and TRBJ2-3; tentatively, D is TRBD1 or TRBD2 (6 bases each). The CDR3 is made up of 15 amino acids. The V end lost 10 bases, the J end lost 2 bases, and 19 bases lay between the germline ends. CDR3 sequence (DNA): TGTGCCACCGCGTGGGGGGCGGACTACACAGATACGCAGTATTTT. Its translation is CATAWGADYTDTQYF.

This clonotype was detected ten times or more. The chain joins TRBV27 to TRBJ1-2, with 7 bases that match TRBD1. Germline loops: CDR1 MNHEY, CDR2 SMNVEV (reference sequence). The CDR3 spans 14 residues. Trimming at V came to 3 bases and at J to 2 bases, leaving 3 bases not matched to a gene. This CDR3 is CASSFKGANYGYTF. In DNA form, the CDR3 reads TGTGCCAGCAGTTTTAAGGGGGCCAACTATGGCTACACCTTC.

In regard to this clonotype: A read error may explain this, as a much larger clone is one base away. The chain links TRBV7-3 to TRBJ2-7; D uncertain. The germline CDR1 and CDR2 sequences are SGHTA and FQGTGA. This CDR3 has 13 residues. The CDR3 nucleotides are TGTGCCAGCAGCTTCAAAGGTGGTTCCGAGCGGTACTTC. Translating it yields CASSFKGGSERYF. The complete variable domain, with remaining parts taken from reference TRBV7-3 and TRBJ2-7, reads GAGVSQTPSNKVTEKGKYVELRCDPISGHTALYWYRQSLGQGPEFLIYFQGTGAADDSGLPNDRFFAVRPEGSVSTLKIQRTERGDSAVYLCASSFKGGSERYFGPGTRLTVT.

In its sample, this clonotype was seen a few times. The rearrangement uses TRBV20-1 and TRBJ2-7; a possible D gene is TRBD2 (5 bases). The CDR3 has 12 amino acids. Trimming left V 6 bases short and J 0 bases short, with 9 bases between. Germline CDR1 reads DFQATT; CDR2 reads SNEGSKA (reference sequence). CDR3 amino acids: CSASGHSYEQYF. CDR3 DNA sequence: TGCAGTGCCAGCGGCCACTCCTACGAGCAGTACTTC.

This clonotype occurred many times. The rearrangement links TRBV29-1 to TRBJ1-4, with D unresolved. This CDR3 has 11 amino acids. V was shortened by 6 bases and J by 7 bases, with 9 bases between the two germline ends. Looked up from germline, CDR1 is SQVTM and CDR2 is ANQGSEA. The CDR3 bases are TGCAGCGTCGTCCGGGGTGAAAAACTGTTTTTT. This sequence encodes CSVVRGEKLFF.

The chain couples TRBV4-1 to TRBJ1-1; 7 bases line up with TRBD1. The trim removed 4 bases at V and 4 bases at J, leaving 9 bases unmatched. The CDR3 totals 15 residues. CDR1 and CDR2 (germline): MGHRA, YSYEKL. The CDR3 loop is CASSLTGAFGTEAFF. The CDR3 nucleotides read TGCGCCAGCAGCCTTACAGGGGCGTTCGGCACTGAAGCTTTCTTT.

This clonotype appeared many times. This chain uses TRBV6-5 with TRBJ1-1, with unresolved D. Germline V gives CDR1 MNHEY, CDR2 SVGAGI. The CDR3 runs to 13 residues. Deletions cut 6 bases from V and 1 base from J, with 9 bases between. The DNA for the CDR3 is TGTGCCAGCAGCTATGGGAGGAACACTGAAGCTTTCTTT. Encoded protein: CASSYGRNTEAFF.

Ten or more counts support this clonotype. This rearrangement joins TRBV2 to TRBJ1-3; TRBD1 aligns across 7 bases. This CDR3 is built from 15 residues. J gave up 0 bases and V 7 bases, and 6 bases lay outside the gene matches. Germline CDR1 reads SNHLY; CDR2 reads FYNNEI. CDR3 sequence (DNA): TGTGCCAGCACCCGGGACAGAGGCTCTGGAAACACCATATATTTT. Its protein product is CASTRDRGSGNTIYF.

The chain joins TRBV11-3 to TRBJ2-1; possibly TRBD1 for D (5 bases). Trimming cost V 3 bases and J 6 bases, with 15 bases left between them. Germline CDR1 is SGHNT and CDR2 is YENEEA. The CDR3 runs 15 residues. The CDR3 region is CASSLGPATGNEQFF. The CDR3 DNA is TGTGCCAGCAGCTTGGGGCCAGCGACCGGCAATGAGCAGTTCTTC.

This clonotype was found a few times. This sequence joins TRBV5-1 and TRBJ1-3; D not resolved. V was shortened by 4 bases and J by 0 bases, with 17 bases between the two germline ends. The CDR3 runs 17 residues. Per germline, CDR1 SGHRS and CDR2 YFSETQ. The CDR3 loop reads CASSASGLPSSGNTIYF. The CDR3, as DNA: TGCGCCAGCAGCGCCAGCGGACTCCCCAGCTCTGGAAACACCATATATTTT.

This clonotype has a count of ten or more. The CDR3: CASRRTGMIYEQYF. The CDR3 DNA is TGTGCCAGCAGACGGACAGGGATGATCTACGAGCAGTACTTC. This rearrangement joins TRBV2 to TRBJ2-7; 8 positions agree with TRBD1. CDR1 is SNHLY, CDR2 FYNNEI, per germline. The V gene end was trimmed by 6 bases and the J gene end by 3 bases; junction bases not matched to a gene: 7. This CDR3 contains 14 residues.

There are a few counts of this clonotype. The gene calls are TRBV18 and TRBJ1-6; D is unclear. CDR1 KGHSH and CDR2 LQKENI come from the germline V gene. This CDR3 spans 15 amino acids. V was cut by 6 bases and J by 9 bases, with 18 bases left in between. The CDR3 sequence is CASSPDGSRVSPLHF. CDR3 DNA sequence: TGTGCCAGCTCGCCGGACGGGTCGAGGGTTTCACCCCTCCACTTT.

On this clonotype itself: No DNA is shown, since the ends of the CDR3 on it are uncertain; the CDR3 is the one TCRdb lists. The chain is built from TRBV30 and TRBJ2-7. The germline V gene encodes CDR1 GTSNPN and CDR2 SVGIG (reference sequence). The CDR3 length is 12 residues, termini included. This CDR3 reads CAWSVFLYEQYF.

This clonotype was seen a handful of times. The chain employs TRBV6-1 and TRBJ1-2, with TRBD1 as a possible D gene (5 bases). The CDR3 extends over 14 amino acids. From germline, CDR1 is MNHNS and CDR2 SASEGT. V was pared by 5 bases and J by 3 bases, with 13 bases between. The CDR3 loop is CASSRLGRYYGYTF. The CDR3 DNA sequence: TGTGCCAGCAGTCGCCTGGGACGGTACTATGGCTACACCTTC.

This rearrangement joins TRBV12-3 or TRBV12-4 to TRBJ2-6; 7 positions agree with TRBD2. Trimming removed 2 bases from V and 1 base from J; junction bases left unmatched: 11. CDR3 length: 19 residues. For the CDR3, the DNA is TGTGCCAGCAGTTTATCTGCGGGAGTAAAGTTTTCTGGGGCCAACGTCCTGACTTTC. This codes for CASSLSAGVKFSGANVLTF.

The chain carries TRBV7-2 and TRBJ2-5, with 10 positions matching TRBD1. Germline V gene data show CDR1 as SGHTA and CDR2 as FQGNSA. V shed 2 bases and J 3 bases; nucleotides not matched to a gene: 9. The CDR3 loop spans 17 amino acids. The CDR3 sequence is CASSLRGVGTGEETQYF. CDR3 bases: TGTGCCAGCAGCTTAAGGGGAGTGGGGACAGGGGAAGAGACCCAGTACTTC.

This clonotype was recorded at least ten times. The V gene is TRBV10-3, the J gene TRBJ2-2; tentative D call: TRBD1 (5 bases). Trimming took off 7 bases at V and 1 base at J, with 16 bases between the two ends. Looked up from germline, CDR1 is ENHRY and CDR2 is SYGVKD. The CDR3 is 16 residues long. The CDR3 loop is CAITQARQLNTGELFF. In DNA, the CDR3 is TGTGCCATCACCCAAGCGCGACAGCTGAACACCGGGGAGCTGTTTTTT.